This is a list of T cell receptor beta chains from one sample in a study of T cell repertoires in ileal Crohn's disease. The method was immunoSEQ multiplex PCR; TCRdb's version includes in-frame clones alone and lacks a portion of them. The data show approximately 19,000 clones, with roughly 72% seen just once and roughly 4.1% held by the top ten. Material: ileal tissue. The source is an adult with Crohn's disease. The CDR3 runs from the conserved cysteine through the conserved F or W. Each record gives: J gene, V gene, CDR3 protein.

J: TRBJ2-7
V: TRBV5-6
CDR3: CASSLPRSGSYEQYF

J: TRBJ2-1
V: TRBV6-6
CDR3: CASRSVRSGLREQFF

J: TRBJ1-5
V: TRBV15
CDR3: CATSSKTGAQHF

J: TRBJ1-4
V: TRBV7-9
CDR3: CASSLAGGNEKLFF

J: TRBJ2-3
V: TRBV9
CDR3: CASSDHDEALFTDTQYF

J: TRBJ2-7
V: TRBV5-1
CDR3: CASSPSTSGRASEQYF

J: TRBJ2-1
V: TRBV7-4
CDR3: CASSFCNEQFF

J: TRBJ2-1
V: TRBV19
CDR3: CASSITETYNEQFF

J: TRBJ2-2
V: TRBV10-2
CDR3: CASSEPYRDSRSGELFF

J: TRBJ2-2
V: TRBV30
CDR3: CAWSRAGGNTGELFF

J: TRBJ2-1
V: TRBV27
CDR3: CASSTDFAGFNEQFF

J: TRBJ1-3
V: TRBV6-1
CDR3: CASSEVGANTIYF

J: TRBJ2-1
V: TRBV7-6
CDR3: CASSWDRVYNEQFF

J: TRBJ2-1
V: TRBV28
CDR3: CASSLTGGEQFF

J: TRBJ2-5
V: TRBV19
CDR3: CASSIKGEETQYF

J: TRBJ1-1
V: TRBV7-2
CDR3: CASSLGALGRTEAFF

J: TRBJ2-2
V: TRBV6-5
CDR3: CASSPSGGTGELFF

J: TRBJ1-2
V: TRBV19
CDR3: CASTTANYGYTF

J: TRBJ2-2
V: TRBV5-8
CDR3: CASRRGAVAGVGELFF

J: TRBJ1-1
V: TRBV7-2
CDR3: CASSLPRFTEAFF

J: TRBJ2-2
V: TRBV6-1
CDR3: CASRGTGETGELFF

J: TRBJ2-5
V: TRBV4-1
CDR3: CASSQEQSRPDVETQYF

J: TRBJ2-5
V: TRBV7-6
CDR3: CASSARGASGGRQETQYF

J: TRBJ2-1
V: TRBV5-1
CDR3: CASGRDGSYNEQFF

J: TRBJ2-5
V: TRBV7-9
CDR3: CASTLRGNGETQYF

J: TRBJ1-1
V: TRBV10-3
CDR3: CAISGLPLNTEAFF

J: TRBJ2-3
V: TRBV7-6
CDR3: CASSLYAGTSDTQYF

J: TRBJ2-3
V: TRBV5-1
CDR3: CASSPQPTSTDTQYF

J: TRBJ1-1
V: TRBV5-6
CDR3: CASSLVDRLNTEAFF

J: TRBJ1-1
V: TRBV5-4
CDR3: CASSPEGGQVNTEAFF

J: TRBJ1-2
V: TRBV4-1
CDR3: CASSQDLGTGVAYTF

J: TRBJ2-7
V: TRBV6-6
CDR3: CASSYSRGPGSYEQYF